A single sample is the source of the 19 T cell receptor beta chains below, sequenced in a study of OX40 agonist ivuxolimab in advanced cancers. The assay was immunoSEQ multiplex PCR, and TCRdb's table has in-frame clones only and misses some. Of around 39,000 clones listed, approximately 86% are singletons. Sequences were derived from CD4+ or CD8+ T cells sorted from blood, sampled in a trial of the OX40 agonist ivuxolimab. These receptors came from an adult with an advanced solid tumor such as melanoma, head and neck, liver or kidney cancer.

This chain connects TRBV15 to TRBJ2-5; 13 bases are a match to TRBD2. The CDR3 extends over 16 amino acids. The ends lost 2 bases at V and 9 bases at J; junction bases unmatched: 9. CDR1 is LNHNV and CDR2 is YYDKDF in the germline V gene (reference sequence). The CDR3 here is CATSRSRLAGGSAQYF. As DNA, the CDR3 is TGTGCCACCAGCAGATCTCGACTAGCGGGGGGCTCGGCCCAGTACTTC.

This chain connects TRBV7-6 to TRBJ1-1, with 7 bases lining up with TRBD1. Germline lookup yields CDR1 SGHVS and CDR2 FNYEAQ. The V and J ends lost 3 bases and 8 bases, in that order; junction bases with no gene match: 12. The CDR3 loop spans 15 amino acids. The CDR3 protein is CASSLVTGQRGEAFF. The CDR3 DNA reads as TGTGCCAGCAGCTTGGTGACAGGGCAACGGGGGGAAGCTTTCTTT.

The genes are TRBV10-3 and TRBJ1-2; D is undetermined. Germline V gene sequence: CDR1 ENHRY, CDR2 SYGVKD. Between the trimmed V and J ends, which lost 0 bases and 5 bases, there was a span of 16 bases. This CDR3 is built from 16 residues. The CDR3 sequence: CAISESTASRSYGYTF. CDR3 coding DNA: TGTGCCATCAGTGAGTCGACGGCCTCTAGGTCGTATGGCTACACCTTC.

The chain carries TRBV7-2 and TRBJ1-3, with D unclear. V dropped 5 bases and J dropped 2 bases, with 16 bases sitting between them. In germline, CDR1 is SGHTA, CDR2 FQGNSA. This CDR3 comprises 16 residues. The CDR3 reads CASSLATGLAGNTIYF. The CDR3 DNA reads as TGTGCCAGCAGCCTCGCCACCGGGCTTGCTGGAAACACCATATATTTT.

V usage is TRBV4-2 and J usage is TRBJ1-2, with D unclear. The V end lost 5 bases, the J end lost 4 bases, and 11 bases lay between the germline ends. The CDR3 has 13 amino acids. Germline CDR1 reads LGHNA; CDR2 reads YNFKEQ. CDR3 coding DNA: TGTGCCAGCAGCTCGGACCGCTTCTATGGCTACACCTTC. Its translation is CASSSDRFYGYTF.

This sequence joins TRBV5-1 and TRBJ1-4; tentative D call: TRBD1 (5 bases). CDR1 and CDR2 (germline): SGHRS, YFSETQ. CDR3 length: 15 amino acids. V lost 4 bases, J lost 4 bases, and 14 bases lay in between. The CDR3 reads CASSERSGNNEKLFF. The CDR3 DNA reads as TGCGCCAGCAGCGAACGATCAGGGAATAATGAAAAACTGTTTTTT.

This chain joins TRBV6-5 and TRBJ2-5; D may match TRBD1 or TRBD2 (5 bases each). This CDR3 contains 14 residues. The ends were cut back, 2 bases at V and 5 bases at J, with 12 bases in the middle. Germline CDR1 is MNHEY and CDR2 is SVGAGI. Here the CDR3 DNA reads TGTGCCAGCAGTTACAGGGACCGGCGGGAGACCCAGTACTTC. It encodes CASSYRDRRETQYF.

V usage is TRBV25-1 and J usage is TRBJ2-1; 10 nucleotides align to TRBD2. The V segment lost 5 bases and the J segment 8 bases; nucleotides outside the gene matches: 6. Looked up from germline, CDR1 is MGHDK and CDR2 is SYGVNS. The CDR3 spans 14 residues. CDR3 amino acids: CASSKRGGVYEQFF. The CDR3 region has the DNA TGTGCCAGCAGTAAGCGGGGGGGAGTTTATGAGCAGTTCTTC.

This clone showed up just a few times. This chain links TRBV7-2 with TRBJ1-1; 7 bases match TRBD1. V lost 1 base to trimming and J lost 4 bases; unmatched junction nucleotides: 6. CDR1 SGHTA and CDR2 FQGNSA come from the germline V gene. The CDR3 is 15 amino acids. CDR3 sequence (DNA): TGTGCCAGCAGCTTAGAGGCAGGGGGTGGCACTGAAGCTTTCTTT. Translation gives CASSLEAGGGTEAFF.

This chain joins TRBV7-9 and TRBJ2-7, with D possibly TRBD1 on 6 matching bases. This CDR3 contains 13 residues. The germline CDR1 and CDR2 sequences are SEHNR and FQNEAQ (reference sequence). V was cut by 2 bases and J by 7 bases, with 12 bases left in between. The chain's CDR3 is CASSLPGVWEQYF. In DNA form, the CDR3 reads TGTGCCAGCAGCTTACCAGGGGTGTGGGAGCAGTACTTC.

Details on this clone: Other DNA sequences in this specimen translate into the identical CDR3. The chain combines TRBV7-6 with TRBJ1-2; 7 nucleotides line up with TRBD1. Germline trimming cut 5 bases from V and 4 bases from J; bases unmatched to any gene: 13. CDR3 length equals 16 residues. The germline gives CDR1 SGHVS, CDR2 FNYEAQ. The CDR3 DNA reads as TGTGCCAGCAGCCCCTCCCTCTTACAGGGGAGCTATGGCTACACCTTC. It yields the protein CASSPSLLQGSYGYTF.

V is TRBV5-4 and J is TRBJ2-1; no definite D call. V lost 4 bases and J 9 bases, leaving 8 bases between the germline ends. Germline V lookup: CDR1 SGHNT, CDR2 YYREEE (reference sequence). This CDR3 is 11 amino acids long. For the CDR3, the DNA is TGTGCCAGCAGCACTTACGTTGAGCAGTTCTTC. It translates to CASSTYVEQFF.

The chain couples TRBV7-8 to TRBJ2-1, with 14 bases matching TRBD2. CDR3 length: 15 amino acids. V shed 5 bases and J 9 bases; nucleotides not matched to a gene: 6. Germline loops: CDR1 SGHVS, CDR2 FQNEAQ. The CDR3 reads CASSRGLAGGGEQFF. As DNA, the CDR3 is TGTGCCAGCAGCCGAGGACTAGCGGGGGGTGGTGAGCAGTTCTTC.

V usage is TRBV7-9 and J usage is TRBJ2-1, with 7 bases that match TRBD1. V lost 4 bases to trimming and J lost 5 bases; unmatched junction nucleotides: 11. Germline CDR1 is SEHNR and CDR2 is FQNEAQ (reference sequence). This CDR3 has 16 residues. The CDR3, as DNA: TGTGCCAGCAGCTGGGGCTTGACAGGGCTTGACAATGAGCAGTTCTTC. It encodes CASSWGLTGLDNEQFF.

J is TRBJ2-6 and V is TRBV19, with TRBD2 matching 7 bases. The V gene's germline CDR1 is LNHDA and CDR2 SQIVND (reference sequence). V was pared by 4 bases and J by 4 bases, with 7 bases of the junction left unmatched. The CDR3 runs to 16 residues. CDR3 region: CASSKGSGAGANVLTF. The CDR3 DNA reads TGTGCCAGTAGTAAGGGGAGCGGGGCCGGGGCCAACGTCCTGACTTTC. Complete variable domain (other parts from reference TRBV19 and TRBJ2-6): DGGITQSPKYLFRKEGQNVTLSCEQNLNHDAMYWYRQDPGQGLRLIYYSQIVNDFQKGDIAEGYSVSREKKESFPLTVTSAQKNPTAFYLCASSKGSGAGANVLTFGAGSRLTVL.

This chain joins TRBV6-4 and TRBJ2-2; perhaps D is TRBD1 or TRBD2 (5 bases each). V lost 6 bases, J lost 3 bases, and 20 bases lay in between. In germline, CDR1 is MRHNA, CDR2 SNTAGT. The length of the CDR3 is 17 residues. For the CDR3, the DNA is TGTGCCAGCAGCCGGGACGGCGACTTAGAACACACCGGGGAGCTGTTTTTT. It is translated as CASSRDGDLEHTGELFF.

This chain links TRBV25-1 with TRBJ2-3, with D possibly being TRBD1 (6 bases). The CDR3 has 14 amino acids. Germline V gene lookup returns CDR1 MGHDK and CDR2 SYGVNS. V lost 4 bases and J 5 bases, leaving 13 bases between the germline ends. Here the CDR3 reads CASSVQQGKDTQYF. CDR3 DNA: TGTGCCAGCAGTGTTCAGCAGGGGAAAGATACGCAGTATTTT.

On this clone: The junction differs from germline at one of its ends, possibly a read error. Written as DNA, the CDR3 is TGTGCCAGCAGCCAAGTTACGGCCCAGATCTTC. It encodes CASSQVTAQIF. The chain has TRBV14 and TRBJ2-1; D remains ambiguous. In germline, CDR1 is SGHDN, CDR2 FVKESK. The CDR3 loop spans 11 amino acids.

This chain connects TRBV2 to TRBJ2-3, with D hard to call. CDR3 length: 15 amino acids. The V and J ends lost 4 bases and 0 bases respectively, with 11 bases between them. Per the germline V gene, CDR1 is SNHLY and CDR2 is FYNNEI. The CDR3 region has the DNA TGTGCCAGCAGTGGGCTGGCGGTAAGCACAGATACGCAGTATTTT. Translating gives CASSGLAVSTDTQYF.